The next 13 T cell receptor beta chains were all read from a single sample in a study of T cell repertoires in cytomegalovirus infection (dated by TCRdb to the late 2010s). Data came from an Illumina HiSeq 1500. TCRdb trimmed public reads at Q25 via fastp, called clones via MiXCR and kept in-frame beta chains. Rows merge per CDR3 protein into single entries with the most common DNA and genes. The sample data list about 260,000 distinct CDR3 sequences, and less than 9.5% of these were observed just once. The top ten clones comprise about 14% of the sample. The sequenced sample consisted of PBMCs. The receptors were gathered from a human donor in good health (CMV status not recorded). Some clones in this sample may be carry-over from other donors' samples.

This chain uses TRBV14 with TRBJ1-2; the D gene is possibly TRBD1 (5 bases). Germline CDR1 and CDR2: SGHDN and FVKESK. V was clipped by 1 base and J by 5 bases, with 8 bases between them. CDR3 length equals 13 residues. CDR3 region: CASSQVGVYGYTF. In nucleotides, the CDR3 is TGTGCCAGCAGCCAAGTGGGGGTTTATGGCTACACCTTC.

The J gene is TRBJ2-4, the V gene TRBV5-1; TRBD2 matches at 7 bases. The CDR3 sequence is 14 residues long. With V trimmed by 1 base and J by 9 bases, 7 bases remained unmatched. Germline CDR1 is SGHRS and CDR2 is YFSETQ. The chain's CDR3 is CASSLTGEGGIQYF. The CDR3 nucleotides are TGCGCCAGCAGCTTGACGGGGGAGGGAGGCATTCAGTACTTC.

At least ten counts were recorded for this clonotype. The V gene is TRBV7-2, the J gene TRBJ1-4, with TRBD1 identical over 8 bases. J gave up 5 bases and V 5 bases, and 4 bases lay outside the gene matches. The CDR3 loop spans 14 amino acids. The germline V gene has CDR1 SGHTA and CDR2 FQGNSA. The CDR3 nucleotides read TGTGCCAGCAGCGCGCGGACAGGGAATGAAAAACTGTTTTTT. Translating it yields CASSARTGNEKLFF.

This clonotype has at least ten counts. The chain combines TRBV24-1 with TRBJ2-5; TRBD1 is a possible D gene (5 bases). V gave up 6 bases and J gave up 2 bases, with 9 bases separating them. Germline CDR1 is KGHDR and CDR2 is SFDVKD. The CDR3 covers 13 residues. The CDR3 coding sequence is TGTGCCACCAGTTCAGGGTTGCAAGAGACCCAGTACTTC. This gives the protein CATSSGLQETQYF.

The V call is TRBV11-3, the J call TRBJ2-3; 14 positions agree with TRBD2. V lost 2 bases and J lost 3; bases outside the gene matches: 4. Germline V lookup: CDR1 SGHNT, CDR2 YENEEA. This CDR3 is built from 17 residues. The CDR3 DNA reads TGTGCCAGCAGCTTAAGGGGGACTAGCGGGGGAACAGATACGCAGTATTTT. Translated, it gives CASSLRGTSGGTDTQYF.

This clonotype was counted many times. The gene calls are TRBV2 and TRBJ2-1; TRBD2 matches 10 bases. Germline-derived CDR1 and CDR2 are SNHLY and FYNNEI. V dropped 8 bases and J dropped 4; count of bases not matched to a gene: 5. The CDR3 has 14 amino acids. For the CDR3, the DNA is TGTGCCAGCCGTGGACTAGCGGAATACAATGAGCAGTTCTTC. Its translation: CASRGLAEYNEQFF. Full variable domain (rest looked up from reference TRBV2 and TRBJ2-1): EPEVTQTPSHQVTQMGQEVILRCVPISNHLYFYWYRQILGQKVEFLVSFYNNEISEKSEIFDDQFSVERPDGSNFTLKIRSTKLEDSAMYFCASRGLAEYNEQFFGPGTRLTVL.

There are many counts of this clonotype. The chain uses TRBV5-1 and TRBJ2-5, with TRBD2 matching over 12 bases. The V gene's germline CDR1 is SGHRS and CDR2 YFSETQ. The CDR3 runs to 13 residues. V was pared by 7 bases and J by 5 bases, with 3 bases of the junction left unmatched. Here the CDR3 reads CASETSGGETQYF. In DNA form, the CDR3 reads TGCGCCAGCGAGACTAGCGGGGGCGAGACCCAGTACTTC.

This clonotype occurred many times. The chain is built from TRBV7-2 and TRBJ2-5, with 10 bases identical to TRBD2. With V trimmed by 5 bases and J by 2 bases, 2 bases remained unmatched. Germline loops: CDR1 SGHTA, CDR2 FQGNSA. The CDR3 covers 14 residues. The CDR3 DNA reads TGTGCCAGCAGCACTAGCGGGAAGCAAGAGACCCAGTACTTC. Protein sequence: CASSTSGKQETQYF.

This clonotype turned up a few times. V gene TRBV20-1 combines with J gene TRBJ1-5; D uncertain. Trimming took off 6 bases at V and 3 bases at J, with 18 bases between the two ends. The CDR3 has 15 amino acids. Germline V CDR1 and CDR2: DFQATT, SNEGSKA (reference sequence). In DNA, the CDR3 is TGCAGTGCCAAAGAGAGGGTCCAGAACAATCAGCCCCAGCATTTT. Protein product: CSAKERVQNNQPQHF.

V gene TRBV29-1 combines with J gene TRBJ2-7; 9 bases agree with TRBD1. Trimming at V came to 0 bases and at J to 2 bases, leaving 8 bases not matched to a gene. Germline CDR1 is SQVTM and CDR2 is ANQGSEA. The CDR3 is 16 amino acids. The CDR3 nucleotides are TGCAGCGTTGAAGAGCCCGGGACAGGGAAAACCTACGAGCAGTACTTC. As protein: CSVEEPGTGKTYEQYF.

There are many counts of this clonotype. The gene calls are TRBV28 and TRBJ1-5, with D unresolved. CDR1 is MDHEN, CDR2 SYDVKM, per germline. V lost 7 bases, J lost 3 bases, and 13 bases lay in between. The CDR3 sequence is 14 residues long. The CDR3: CASTPRVINQPQHF. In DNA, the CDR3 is TGTGCCAGCACCCCCCGGGTCATCAATCAGCCCCAGCATTTT.

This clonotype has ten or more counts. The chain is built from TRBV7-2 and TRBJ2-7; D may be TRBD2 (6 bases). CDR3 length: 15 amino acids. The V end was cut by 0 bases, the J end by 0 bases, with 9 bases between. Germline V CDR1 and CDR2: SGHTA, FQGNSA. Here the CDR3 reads CASSLAGGISYEQYF. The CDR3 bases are TGTGCCAGCAGCTTAGCGGGGGGAATCTCCTACGAGCAGTACTTC. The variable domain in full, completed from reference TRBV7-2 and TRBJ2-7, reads GAGVSQSPSNKVTEKGKDVELRCDPISGHTALYWYRQSLGQGLEFLIYFQGNSAPDKSGLPSDRFSAERTGGSVSTLTIQRTQQEDSAVYLCASSLAGGISYEQYFGPGTRLTVT.

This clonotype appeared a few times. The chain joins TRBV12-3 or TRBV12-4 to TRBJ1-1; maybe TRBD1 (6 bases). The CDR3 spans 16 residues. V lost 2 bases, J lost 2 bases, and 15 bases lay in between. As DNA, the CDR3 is TGTGCCAGCAGTTTAAGGGGGGCCTCTACCAACACTGAAGCTTTCTTT. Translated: CASSLRGASTNTEAFF.